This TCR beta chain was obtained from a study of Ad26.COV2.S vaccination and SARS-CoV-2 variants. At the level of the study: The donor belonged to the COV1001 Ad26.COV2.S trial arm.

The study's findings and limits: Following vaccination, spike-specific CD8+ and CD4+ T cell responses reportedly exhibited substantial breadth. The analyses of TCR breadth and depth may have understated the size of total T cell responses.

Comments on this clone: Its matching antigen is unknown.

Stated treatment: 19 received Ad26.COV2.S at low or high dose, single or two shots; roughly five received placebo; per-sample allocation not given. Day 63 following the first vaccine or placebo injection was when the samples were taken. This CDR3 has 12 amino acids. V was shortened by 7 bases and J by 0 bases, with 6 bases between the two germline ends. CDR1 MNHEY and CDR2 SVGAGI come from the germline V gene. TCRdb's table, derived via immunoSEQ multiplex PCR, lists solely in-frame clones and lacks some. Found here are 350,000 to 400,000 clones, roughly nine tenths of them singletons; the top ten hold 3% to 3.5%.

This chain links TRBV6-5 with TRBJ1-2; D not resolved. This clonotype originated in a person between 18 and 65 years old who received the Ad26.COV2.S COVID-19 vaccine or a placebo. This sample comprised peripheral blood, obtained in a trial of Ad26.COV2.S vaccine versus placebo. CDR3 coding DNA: TGTGCCAGCAAGGCGGCTAACTATGGCTACACCTTC. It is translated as CASKAANYGYTF.